A single T cell receptor beta chain is shown here with its context. Assay used: immunoSEQ multiplex PCR; TCRdb lists only in-frame clones, some missing. Here the sample spans about 86,000 clones, 85% to 90% being singletons. The data were taken from a study of control samples from healthy donors and cancer patients. This CDR3 has 13 residues. The V end was cut by 6 bases, the J end by 4 bases, with 10 bases between. Germline-derived CDR1 and CDR2 are SGHTA and FQGNSA. Specimen: PBMCs. The receptor comes from a woman between 45 and 65 years old with colorectal cancer. The chain links TRBV7-2 to TRBJ2-1; maybe TRBD1 (5 bases). The CDR3 DNA follows: TGTGCCAGCAGGGACCAGGGATACAATGAGCAGTTCTTC. This sequence encodes CASRDQGYNEQFF.